This TCR beta chain was captured in a study of patients and donors after allogeneic stem cell transplantation. CDR3 size: 16 residues. Trimming cost V 10 bases and J 1 base, with 20 bases left between them. Germline V gene sequence: CDR1 ENHRY, CDR2 SYGVKD. This clonotype has more than one count but fewer than ten. Via MiXCR, TCRdb re-called the RT-PCR reads, giving one row per CDR3 protein. The data contain 900,000 to 1,000,000 distinct CDR3 sequences, more than 15% of them singletons. This sequence originates from a human donor who was either an allogeneic HSCT recipient or a stem cell or donor lymphocyte infusion donor (not recorded which). It is not recorded whose cells these are; they may come from a transplant donor. Sequences were obtained from blood, either unsorted or a sorted T cell fraction (not recorded which). The J gene is TRBJ1-3, the V gene TRBV10-3; possible D gene TRBD1, 6 bases. The CDR3 DNA follows: TGTGCCACCGAACAGGGTGGCGGTGGGTCTGGAAACACCATATATTTT. Encoded protein: CATEQGGGGSGNTIYF.